This T cell receptor (beta chain) stems from a study of T cells in Graves' hyperthyroidism and ophthalmopathy. As for the study in general: The authors collected peripheral blood at initial diagnosis, before any treatment. Notes on the study in general: Expanded thyroid clonotypes (above 0.001) were mostly also found in blood.

Regions amplified from RNA transcripts were the TCR beta CDR3 regions. RT-PCR in the first round (using the HTBI primer set) targeted the TCR CDR3. MiXCR, run by TCRdb on the multiplex PCR reads, gives a single entry per CDR3 protein. The sample includes approximately 630,000 distinct CDR3 sequences, about a sixth of them seen just once. In this sample, this clonotype turned up many times. As yet, its antigen is unknown. Hyperthyroidism had been newly diagnosed in patients aged 18 to 65, and its duration was under 2 months. V was pared by 6 bases and J by 2 bases, with 10 bases between. This CDR3 contains 13 residues. Germline-derived CDR1 and CDR2 are MDHEN and SYDVKM.

The sequenced sample consisted of blood. The chain has TRBV28 and TRBJ2-5; D uncertain. The TCR sequence derives from a woman aged 25 to 45 with Graves' hyperthyroidism. In DNA, the CDR3 is TGTGCCAGCAGAACGACGGTTCAAGAGACCCAGTACTTC. Its translation is CASRTTVQETQYF.